Listed below are T cell receptor beta chains from one sample, sequenced in a study of shared clonotypes between healthy human individuals. Clones were read by immunoSEQ multiplex PCR, and TCRdb kept only the in-frame ones, dropping some. The table shows some 1,900,000 clones, with about 95% occurring only once. The sequenced sample was naive CD8+ T cells sorted from blood. The receptors were gathered from a man aged 18 to 29 in good health. Both conserved end residues are part of each CDR3. D genes are given only for firm matches.

cdr3_length	d_call	v_call	j_call	cdr3_aa
17	.	TRBV18	TRBJ1-1	CASSYSAGSLMGTEAFF
15	TRBD1	TRBV6-5	TRBJ2-7	CASSYLGPTGEEQYF
13	.	TRBV9	TRBJ2-2	CASSVDPSGELFF
15	.	TRBV4-1	TRBJ2-7	CASSQDRGVGYEQYF
13	.	TRBV10-3	TRBJ2-3	CATSGVDTDTQYF
15	.	TRBV11-3	TRBJ1-5	CASSLGRQPNQPQHF
15	TRBD1	TRBV6-1	TRBJ2-7	CASSDPGQGVYEQYF
15	TRBD2	TRBV4-1	TRBJ2-7	CASSRLAGDSYEQYF
18	TRBD2	TRBV4-3	TRBJ2-7	CASSPTRLAGLSSYEQYF
18	.	TRBV12-1	TRBJ1-6	CASSFAYTARYISSPLHF
17	TRBD2	TRBV28	TRBJ2-3	CASSPPRDYTYADTQYF
15	.	TRBV19	TRBJ1-1	CASSSPLLVNTEAFF
12	.	TRBV7-9	TRBJ1-4	CASSPFREKLFF
17	TRBD1	TRBV27	TRBJ2-1	CASSPLVPGQGADEQFF
13	.	TRBV9	TRBJ2-1	CASSPAEVNEQFF
12	.	TRBV28	TRBJ2-7	CASTNPSYEQYF
15	.	TRBV9	TRBJ2-7	CASSVGAQGTYEQYF
14	.	TRBV19	TRBJ2-7	CASSITGGGYEQYF
16	.	TRBV7-6	TRBJ1-2	CASSLGTGLANYGYTF
16	.	TRBV11-2	TRBJ2-7	CASSLAGTGFSYEQYF
19	TRBD1	TRBV6-1	TRBJ1-4	CASSDGAPTGGITNEKLFF
12	.	TRBV11-2	TRBJ2-1	CASSLGGDEQFF
10	.	TRBV29-1	TRBJ1-1	CSVEQYEAFF
13	.	TRBV6-5	TRBJ1-2	CASSLLQGYGYTF
12	.	TRBV7-2	TRBJ2-1	CASSFLGNEQFF
17	TRBD2	TRBV7-9	TRBJ2-2	CASRPISSGANTGELFF
13	TRBD1	TRBV27	TRBJ1-5	CATSPRGNQPQHF
14	.	TRBV27	TRBJ2-1	CASSSRQVDNEQFF
17	TRBD1	TRBV4-3	TRBJ2-2	CASSQDGTGVGTGELFF
14	TRBD1	TRBV5-1	TRBJ2-7	CASNPAGTGNEQYF
17	.	TRBV7-9	TRBJ2-3	CASSGPRQGFNTDTQYF
14	.	TRBV27	TRBJ1-2	CASSFGGTNYGYTF
14	.	TRBV9	TRBJ2-1	CASSDRGREDEQFF
16	.	TRBV27	TRBJ1-5	CASSLVFMAGLQPQHF
14	.	TRBV7-9	TRBJ1-3	CASSLDGSGNTIYF
16	TRBD2	TRBV7-9	TRBJ2-7	CASSSTSSGLSDEQYF